One sample yielded the 10 T cell receptor beta chains listed below, sequenced in a study of T cells in Graves' hyperthyroidism and ophthalmopathy (dated by TCRdb to about 2019). The library relied on multiplex PCR. The run used an Illumina HiSeq 2000. The TCR beta CDR3 regions were amplified from RNA transcripts. For the first round of RT-PCR on the TCR CDR3, the HTBI primer set was used together with the Qiagen OneStep RT-PCR kit. TCRdb's own reprocessing of the public reads used fastp at Q25 and MiXCR and kept productive beta chains. CDR3 protein sequences are deduplicated, and each keeps its most common genes and DNA. Counted in this sample were roughly 240,000 distinct CDR3 sequences; 24% of them appeared once. Roughly 32% of the sample goes to the ten largest clones. Sequenced sample: blood. These TCRs come from a woman in her forties with Graves' ophthalmopathy.

J is TRBJ1-2 and V is TRBV4-2; D possibly corresponds to TRBD1 (5 bases). The V gene's germline CDR1 is LGHNA and CDR2 YNFKEQ. Trimming pared 2 bases from V and 4 bases from J, leaving 14 bases between. The CDR3 is made up of 15 amino acids. The CDR3 coding sequence is TGTGCCAGCAGCCAACCGGGACGTACAGTCTATGGCTACACCTTC. It translates to CASSQPGRTVYGYTF.

Comments on this clonotype: A much larger clone differs by one base, so this may be a read error. The chain couples TRBV11-1 to TRBJ2-7; no firm D call. The germline CDR1 and CDR2 sequences are SGHAT and FQDESV (reference sequence). This CDR3 contains 15 residues. The V gene lost 5 bases and the J gene lost 2 bases, with 16 bases spanning the gap. DNA for the CDR3: TGTGCCAGCAGCGCAGCCGGTTTTGGTCCCTACGAGCAGTACTTC. Protein product: CASSAAGFGPYEQYF.

This clonotype has a count of ten or more. The V call is TRBV6-5, the J call TRBJ1-1, with D possibly matching TRBD1 (5 bases). CDR1 MNHEY and CDR2 SVGAGI come from the germline V gene. This CDR3 comprises 14 residues. Trimming shortened V by 8 bases and J by 5 bases, and 18 bases separated the two germline ends. The CDR3 DNA sequence: TGTGCCAGCGCAAACTCGGGAGGGGTGACTGAAGCTTTCTTT. This codes for CASANSGGVTEAFF.

Many counts were recorded for this clonotype. The chain carries TRBV14 and TRBJ1-2; D not resolved. The CDR3 contains 15 residues. Germline loops: CDR1 SGHDN, CDR2 FVKESK. V was trimmed by 0 bases and J by 2 bases, leaving 10 bases between them. The CDR3 sequence is CASSQDLWPNYGYTF. CDR3 DNA sequence: TGTGCCAGCAGCCAAGATCTCTGGCCGAACTATGGCTACACCTTC.

The table lists this clonotype with many counts. V gene TRBV7-9 combines with J gene TRBJ1-5; TRBD1 is a possible D gene (6 bases). Germline CDR1 reads SEHNR; CDR2 reads FQNEAQ (reference sequence). V lost 1 base, J lost 6 bases, and 13 bases lay in between. There are 15 residues in the CDR3. The DNA of the CDR3 is TGTGCCAGCAGCTTAGGGCTACAGGGTACTCAGCCCCAGCATTTT. Its protein is CASSLGLQGTQPQHF. The whole variable domain, filled in from reference TRBV7-9 and TRBJ1-5, reads DTGVSQNPRHKITKRGQNVTFRCDPISEHNRLYWYRQTLGQGPEFLTYFQNEAQLEKSRLLSDRFSAERPKGSFSTLEIQRTEQGDSAMYLCASSLGLQGTQPQHFGDGTRLSIL.

Many counts were recorded for this clonotype. V and J are TRBV20-1 and TRBJ2-2; TRBD2 matches 9 bases. Germline lookup yields CDR1 DFQATT and CDR2 SNEGSKA (reference sequence). The CDR3 sequence is 15 residues long. The junction had 5 bases not matched to a gene; V was cut back by 0 bases and J by 6 bases. The CDR3 coding sequence is TGCAGTGCTAGAGATTTTAGCGGGAGCTCCGGGGAGCTGTTTTTT. This encodes CSARDFSGSSGELFF.

The chain uses TRBV19 and TRBJ1-1; D gene ambiguous. CDR1 and CDR2 from the germline V gene are LNHDA and SQIVND (reference sequence). Trimming stripped 6 bases from V and 3 bases from J, with 8 bases between. The CDR3 has 12 residues. The CDR3 nucleotides are TGTGCCAGTAGCATCATGGACACTGAAGCTTTCTTT. Translation gives CASSIMDTEAFF.

The sample holds many counts of this clonotype. CDR3 residues: CASSLWGGGQTYEQYF. The CDR3 nucleotides read TGTGCCAGCAGTTTATGGGGAGGGGGACAGACCTACGAGCAGTACTTC. The chain links TRBV28 to TRBJ2-7; D tentatively fits TRBD1 or TRBD2 (7 bases each). The length of the CDR3 is 16 residues. V was clipped by 0 bases and J by 2 bases, with 14 bases between them. Germline V gene lookup returns CDR1 MDHEN and CDR2 SYDVKM.

This clonotype was detected many times. The J gene is TRBJ2-2, the V gene TRBV12-3 or TRBV12-4, with D perhaps assigned TRBD1 or TRBD2 (5 bases each). The CDR3 loop spans 14 amino acids. V was trimmed by 1 base and J by 5 bases, leaving 8 bases between them. CDR3 in DNA: TGTGCCAGCAGTTTAGGAGGGACGACCGGGGAGCTGTTTTTT. Translation: CASSLGGTTGELFF.

This clonotype was found many times. The J gene is TRBJ2-7, the V gene TRBV20-1; TRBD2 matches at 12 bases. V lost 6 bases and J lost 4; bases outside the gene matches: 4. The CDR3 runs 13 residues. The germline CDR1 and CDR2 sequences are DFQATT and SNEGSKA (reference sequence). CDR3 region: CSARTSGVYEQYF. CDR3 coding DNA: TGCAGTGCGCGGACTAGCGGGGTTTACGAGCAGTACTTC.